The clone carrying this TCR beta chain was picked up a small number of times. Its matching antigen is unknown. These data come from a study of blood T cells in healthy people across ages. Notes on the study in general: Possibly, changes in expanded clonotypes were confounded because donor CMV status was unknown. Whereas aged donors had fewer naive CD4+ cells, long-lived donors had more of them and higher diversity.

CDR3 length equals 15 residues. The J segment lost 3 bases and the V segment lost 7 bases, leaving 7 bases of the junction unmatched. CDR1 and CDR2 from the germline V gene are SGHAT and FQNNGV. Isolating PBMCs gave at least 6.5 million of these cells per sample. Through a sample-barcoded 5' primer and a J-beta primer mix, a second PCR was run for about 7 to 12 cycles. Template switching added a 12-random-nucleotide identifier to every cDNA molecule. TCRdb reprocessed the 5' RACE reads with MiXCR, giving one entry per CDR3 protein. The sample has about 1 million distinct CDR3 sequences, 45% seen once.

The clonotype originates from a woman aged 60-75 years in good health. Sequencing input: blood. V gene TRBV11-2 combines with J gene TRBJ2-3; 10 bases align to TRBD2. This chain's CDR3 is CASNPSGSVTDTQYF. CDR3 sequence (DNA): TGTGCCAGCAACCCTAGCGGGAGTGTGACAGATACGCAGTATTTT.